Here is one T cell receptor (beta chain) with its context. The antigen is unknown. This specimen belongs to a study of T cell clonotyping in hematopoietic cell transplantation. Whole-study results and caveats: After transplant, recipient diversity fell while pathologically expanded clonotypes grew through day 180.

Assay used: immunoSEQ multiplex PCR; TCRdb lists only in-frame clones, some missing. Counted here are 10,000 or so clones, 77% occurring once; the ten biggest clones make up 8.5% to 9%. This CDR3 has 14 residues. Trimming removed 5 bases from V and 6 bases from J, with 16 bases in between. The germline V gene has CDR1 MNHNY and CDR2 SVGAGI (reference sequence). The specimen comprised PBMCs, sampled 30 days after allogeneic stem cell transplant. The sequence came from a female patient aged 40-50 years who had an allogeneic stem cell transplant from a related donor, so T cells may come from the graft donor. Some clones in this sample may be carry-over from other donors' samples. The V and J genes are TRBV6-6 and TRBJ1-2, with D unresolved. Here the CDR3 DNA reads TGTGCCAGCAGTCTAGATCATAGCAGCAATGGCTACACCTTC. This gives the protein CASSLDHSSNGYTF.